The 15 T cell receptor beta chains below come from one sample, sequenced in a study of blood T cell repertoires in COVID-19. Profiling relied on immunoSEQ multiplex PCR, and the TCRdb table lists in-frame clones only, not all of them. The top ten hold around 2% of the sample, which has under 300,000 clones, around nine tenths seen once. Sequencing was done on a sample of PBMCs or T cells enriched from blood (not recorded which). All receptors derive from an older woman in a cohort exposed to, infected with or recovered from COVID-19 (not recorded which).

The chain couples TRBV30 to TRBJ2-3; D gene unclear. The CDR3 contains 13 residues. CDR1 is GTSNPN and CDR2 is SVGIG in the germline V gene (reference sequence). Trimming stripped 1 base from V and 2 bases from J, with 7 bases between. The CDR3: CAWSGAYTDTQYF. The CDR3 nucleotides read TGTGCCTGGAGTGGGGCCTACACAGATACGCAGTATTTT.

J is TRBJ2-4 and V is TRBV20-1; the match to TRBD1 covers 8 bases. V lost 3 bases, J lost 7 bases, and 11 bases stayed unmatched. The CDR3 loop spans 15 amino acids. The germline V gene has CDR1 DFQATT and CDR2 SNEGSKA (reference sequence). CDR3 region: CSASRPRDRTNIQYF. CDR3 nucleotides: TGCAGTGCTAGTCGGCCCCGGGACAGGACGAACATTCAGTACTTC.

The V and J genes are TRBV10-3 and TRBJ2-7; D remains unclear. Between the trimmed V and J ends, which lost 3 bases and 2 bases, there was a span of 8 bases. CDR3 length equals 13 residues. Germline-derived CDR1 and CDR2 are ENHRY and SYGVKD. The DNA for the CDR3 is TGTGCCATCAGTGAAGACACCACCTACGAGCAGTACTTC. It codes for CAISEDTTYEQYF.

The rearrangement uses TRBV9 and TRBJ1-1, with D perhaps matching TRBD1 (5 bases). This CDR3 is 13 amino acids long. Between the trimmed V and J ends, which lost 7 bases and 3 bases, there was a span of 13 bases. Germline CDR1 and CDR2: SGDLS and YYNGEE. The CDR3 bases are TGTGCCAGCCACGGAGGGGCGGACACTGAAGCTTTCTTT. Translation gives CASHGGADTEAFF.

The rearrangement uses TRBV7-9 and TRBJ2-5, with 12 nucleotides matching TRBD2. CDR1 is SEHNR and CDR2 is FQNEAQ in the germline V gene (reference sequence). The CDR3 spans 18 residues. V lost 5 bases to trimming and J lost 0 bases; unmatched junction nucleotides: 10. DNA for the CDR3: TGTGCCAGCAGCCCGGCCTCTAGCGGGAGGGGGTACCAAGAGACCCAGTACTTC. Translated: CASSPASSGRGYQETQYF.

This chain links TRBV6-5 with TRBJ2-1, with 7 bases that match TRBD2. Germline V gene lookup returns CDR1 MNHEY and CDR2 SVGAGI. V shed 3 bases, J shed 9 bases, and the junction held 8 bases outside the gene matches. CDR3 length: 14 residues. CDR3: CASSYSSGLGEQFF. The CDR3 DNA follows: TGTGCCAGCAGTTATAGTAGCGGGCTTGGTGAGCAGTTCTTC.

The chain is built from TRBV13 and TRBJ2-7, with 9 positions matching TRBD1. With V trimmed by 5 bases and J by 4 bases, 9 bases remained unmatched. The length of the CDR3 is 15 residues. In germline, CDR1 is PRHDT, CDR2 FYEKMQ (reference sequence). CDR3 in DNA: TGTGCCAGCAGCCATACACAGACAGGGGGTTACGAGCAGTACTTC. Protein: CASSHTQTGGYEQYF. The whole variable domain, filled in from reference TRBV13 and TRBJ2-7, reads AAGVIQSPRHLIKEKRETATLKCYPIPRHDTVYWYQQGPGQDPQFLISFYEKMQSDKGSIPDRFSAQQFSDYHSELNMSSLELGDSALYFCASSHTQTGGYEQYFGPGTRLTVT.

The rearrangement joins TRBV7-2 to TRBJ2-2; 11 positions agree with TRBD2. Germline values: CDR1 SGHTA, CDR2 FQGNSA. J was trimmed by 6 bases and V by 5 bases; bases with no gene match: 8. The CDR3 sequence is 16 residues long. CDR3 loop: CASSGLSGRASGELFF. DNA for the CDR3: TGTGCCAGCAGCGGACTTAGCGGGAGGGCCTCCGGGGAGCTGTTTTTT.

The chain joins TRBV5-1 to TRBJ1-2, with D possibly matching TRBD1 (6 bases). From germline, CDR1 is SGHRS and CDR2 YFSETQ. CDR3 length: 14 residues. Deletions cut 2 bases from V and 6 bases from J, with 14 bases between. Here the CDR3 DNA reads TGCGCCAGCAGCTTAATAGCACAGGGAGATGGCTACACCTTC. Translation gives CASSLIAQGDGYTF.

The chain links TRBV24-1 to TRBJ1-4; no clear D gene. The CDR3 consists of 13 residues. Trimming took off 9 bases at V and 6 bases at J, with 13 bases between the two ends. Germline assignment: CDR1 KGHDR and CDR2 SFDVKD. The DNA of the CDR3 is TGTGCCACCCCCCGGCGCGGGGATGAAAAACTGTTTTTT. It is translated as CATPRRGDEKLFF.

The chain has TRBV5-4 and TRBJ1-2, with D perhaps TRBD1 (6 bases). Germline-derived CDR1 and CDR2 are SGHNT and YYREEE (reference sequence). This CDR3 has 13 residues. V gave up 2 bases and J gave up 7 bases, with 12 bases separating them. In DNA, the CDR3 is TGTGCCAGCAGCTTTGCAGGGGTGGGTGGCTACACCTTC. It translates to CASSFAGVGGYTF.

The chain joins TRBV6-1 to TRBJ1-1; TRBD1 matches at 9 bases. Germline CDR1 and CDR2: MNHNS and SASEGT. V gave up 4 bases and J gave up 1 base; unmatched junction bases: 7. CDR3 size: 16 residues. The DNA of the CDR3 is TGTGCCAGCAGTGGGGGGACAGGGCTGGGGAACACTGAAGCTTTCTTT. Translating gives CASSGGTGLGNTEAFF.

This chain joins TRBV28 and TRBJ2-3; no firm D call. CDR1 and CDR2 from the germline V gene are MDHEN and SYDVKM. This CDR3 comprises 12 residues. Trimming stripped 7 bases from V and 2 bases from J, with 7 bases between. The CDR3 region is CASISSTDTQYF. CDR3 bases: TGTGCCAGCATTTCATCCACAGATACGCAGTATTTT. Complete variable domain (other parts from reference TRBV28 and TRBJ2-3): DVKVTQSSRYLVKRTGEKVFLECVQDMDHENMFWYRQDPGLGLRLIYFSYDVKMKEKGDIPEGYSVSREKKERFSLILESASTNQTSMYLCASISSTDTQYFGPGTRLTVL.

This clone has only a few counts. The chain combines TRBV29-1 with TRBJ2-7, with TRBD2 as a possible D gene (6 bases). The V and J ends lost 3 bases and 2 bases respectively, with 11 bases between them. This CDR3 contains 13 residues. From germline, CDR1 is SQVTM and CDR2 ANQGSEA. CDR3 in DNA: TGCAGCGTTGATGGCGGGAAGACCTACGAGCAGTACTTC. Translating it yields CSVDGGKTYEQYF.

The DNA for the CDR3 is TGTGCCAGCGGTGGCGGAGTCGCCTACGTGGAGCAGTACTTC. It specifies CASGGGVAYVEQYF. J is TRBJ2-7 and V is TRBV18; D is uncertain. V was shortened by 8 bases and J by 7 bases, with 21 bases between the two germline ends. The CDR3 sequence is 14 residues long. Germline V gene sequence: CDR1 KGHSH, CDR2 LQKENI.